One sample yielded the 26 T cell receptor beta chains listed below, sequenced in a study of blood T cell repertoires in COVID-19. Here immunoSEQ multiplex PCR was the method, and the copy in TCRdb shows in-frame clones only, minus some. The data contain some 43,000 clones, approximately 85% of them singletons. The sample comprised peripheral blood. The receptor source for this set is a man in his forties or fifties with active or convalescent COVID-19.

The CDR3 sequence is CASSPSGTAYEQYF. Written as DNA, the CDR3 is TGTGCCAGCAGTCCCTCAGGGACAGCGTACGAGCAGTACTTC. The chain recombines TRBV27 with TRBJ2-7; 7 nucleotides agree with TRBD1. Germline V gene sequence: CDR1 MNHEY, CDR2 SMNVEV (reference sequence). J lost 4 bases, V lost 5 bases, and 8 bases had no gene match. The CDR3 is 14 amino acids.

This clone was seen a handful of times. The chain uses TRBV5-5 and TRBJ1-5, with D possibly TRBD1 on 6 matching bases. Trimming removed 4 bases at V and 5 bases at J, with 10 bases between. Germline assignment: CDR1 SGHKS and CDR2 YYEKEE (reference sequence). This CDR3 has 13 residues. CDR3 in DNA: TGTGCCAGCAGCCCGGACAGACATCAGCCCCAGCATTTT. Its protein product is CASSPDRHQPQHF.

The rearrangement uses TRBV30 and TRBJ2-4; 9 bases are a match to TRBD1. Trimming at V came to 3 bases and at J to 0 bases, leaving 3 bases not matched to a gene. The CDR3 loop spans 15 amino acids. CDR1 is GTSNPN, CDR2 SVGIG, per germline (reference sequence). CDR3 region: CAWRGQGLAKNIQYF. The CDR3 DNA follows: TGTGCCTGGAGGGGACAGGGCCTAGCCAAAAACATTCAGTACTTC.

The CDR3 here is CASSNRGQEQFF. CDR3 DNA: TGCGCCAGCAGCAACCGGGGACAAGAGCAGTTCTTC. This rearrangement joins TRBV5-1 to TRBJ2-1, with D possibly being TRBD1 (6 bases). Trimming removed 4 bases from V and 10 bases from J, with 12 bases in between. Germline V gene sequence: CDR1 SGHRS, CDR2 YFSETQ. The CDR3 is 12 amino acids.

This clone was counted a few times. The rearrangement uses TRBV2 and TRBJ2-3, with D maybe TRBD1 (5 bases). Germline CDR1 and CDR2: SNHLY and FYNNEI. Trimming pared 6 bases from V and 0 bases from J, leaving 13 bases between. The CDR3 runs to 15 residues. The chain's CDR3 is CASRATVRSTDTQYF. The DNA for the CDR3 is TGTGCCAGCAGGGCGACAGTTAGAAGCACAGATACGCAGTATTTT. The full variable domain, its missing parts supplied by reference TRBV2 and TRBJ2-3, is EPEVTQTPSHQVTQMGQEVILRCVPISNHLYFYWYRQILGQKVEFLVSFYNNEISEKSEIFDDQFSVERPDGSNFTLKIRSTKLEDSAMYFCASRATVRSTDTQYFGPGTRLTVL.

The V call is TRBV5-1, the J call TRBJ2-1; D is undetermined. The germline gives CDR1 SGHRS, CDR2 YFSETQ. The CDR3 is 12 residues long. Trimming took 0 bases from V and 9 from J, leaving 7 bases between them. CDR3 coding DNA: TGCGCCAGCAGCTTGGTAGTAACTGAGCAGTTCTTC. Residues: CASSLVVTEQFF.

The rearrangement uses TRBV5-1 and TRBJ2-4; tentative D call: TRBD2 (5 bases). Germline V lookup: CDR1 SGHRS, CDR2 YFSETQ. Trimming pared 0 bases from V and 0 bases from J, leaving 10 bases between. This CDR3 comprises 16 residues. This CDR3 reads CASSLEPGIAKNIQYF. The CDR3 DNA reads as TGCGCCAGCAGCTTGGAACCCGGGATAGCCAAAAACATTCAGTACTTC.

The V and J genes are TRBV6-1 and TRBJ1-2; possibly TRBD1 for D (5 bases). The length of the CDR3 is 12 residues. Between the trimmed V and J ends, which lost 3 bases and 8 bases, there was a span of 10 bases. Germline-derived CDR1 and CDR2 are MNHNS and SASEGT. The CDR3 DNA follows: TGTGCCAGCAGTGATCAGGGTTGGGGCTACACCTTC. It is translated as CASSDQGWGYTF.

This clone appeared a single time. The chain recombines TRBV9 with TRBJ1-4, with D uncertain. This CDR3 has 13 residues. V gave up 4 bases and J gave up 4 bases, with 8 bases separating them. Germline V CDR1 and CDR2: SGDLS, YYNGEE. CDR3: CASSTENNEKLFF. DNA for the CDR3: TGTGCCAGCAGCACAGAGAATAATGAAAAACTGTTTTTT.

The rearrangement links TRBV11-2 to TRBJ1-2, with 7 positions matching TRBD1. Germline V gene sequence: CDR1 SGHAT, CDR2 FQNNGV. V was clipped by 5 bases and J by 4 bases; unmatched bases: 13. CDR3 length: 16 amino acids. The CDR3 DNA sequence: TGTGCCAGCAGCACAATCCGGAGGACAGGTGTCTATGGCTACACCTTC. It codes for CASSTIRRTGVYGYTF.

The V call is TRBV5-1, the J call TRBJ2-7; D gene uncertain. V lost 4 bases, J lost 5 bases, and 10 bases lay in between. The CDR3 length is 12 residues. Looked up from germline, CDR1 is SGHRS and CDR2 is YFSETQ. CDR3 in DNA: TGCGCCAGCAGCGGGCCGCCGGACGAGCAGTACTTC. This gives the protein CASSGPPDEQYF.

The chain combines TRBV6-5 with TRBJ1-6; TRBD1 is a possible D gene (6 bases). The V gene's germline CDR1 is MNHEY and CDR2 SVGAGI. V was shortened by 5 bases and J by 7 bases, with 12 bases between the two germline ends. The CDR3 loop spans 14 amino acids. This CDR3 is CASSTGQKNSPLHF. The CDR3 coding sequence is TGTGCCAGCAGTACCGGACAGAAAAATTCACCCCTCCACTTT.

The rearrangement joins TRBV24-1 to TRBJ1-5, with 7 bases identical to TRBD1. CDR1 and CDR2 (germline): KGHDR, SFDVKD. Germline trimming cut 3 bases from V and 12 bases from J; bases unmatched to any gene: 4. This CDR3 has 12 amino acids. In DNA, the CDR3 is TGTGCCACCAGTGATCCAGGGGGATTCCAGCATTTT. Encoded protein: CATSDPGGFQHF.

This chain links TRBV5-1 with TRBJ1-4, with TRBD1 matching 8 bases. Germline V gene sequence: CDR1 SGHRS, CDR2 YFSETQ. The trim removed 4 bases at V and 8 bases at J, leaving 7 bases unmatched. The CDR3 length is 14 residues. CDR3 protein: CASSIGQGEEKLFF. The CDR3 coding sequence is TGCGCCAGCAGCATAGGACAGGGCGAGGAAAAACTGTTTTTT.

The chain carries TRBV7-8 and TRBJ2-7, with TRBD2 as a possible D gene (7 bases). V lost 5 bases and J lost 0, with 14 bases in between. This CDR3 spans 15 amino acids. CDR1 and CDR2 (germline): SGHVS, FQNEAQ. DNA for the CDR3: TGTGCCAGCAGCCCTAGGGGGGGGAGCTCCTACGAGCAGTACTTC. Its translation: CASSPRGGSSYEQYF.

This clone came up a few times. This chain uses TRBV29-1 with TRBJ2-1; D call uncertain. Germline CDR1 and CDR2: SQVTM and ANQGSEA. Trimming removed 4 bases at V and 3 bases at J, with 7 bases between. This CDR3 is built from 12 residues. Here the CDR3 reads CSVGTDYNEQFF. The CDR3 DNA reads TGCAGCGTTGGCACAGACTACAATGAGCAGTTCTTC.

The CDR3 protein is CSGREATEAFF. The CDR3 DNA sequence: TGCAGCGGTCGGGAGGCCACTGAAGCTTTCTTT. The rearrangement joins TRBV29-1 to TRBJ1-1; D is ambiguous. The CDR3 extends over 11 amino acids. The germline CDR1 and CDR2 sequences are SQVTM and ANQGSEA. Trimming took off 7 bases at V and 4 bases at J, with 10 bases between the two ends.

This chain uses TRBV19 with TRBJ1-2; TRBD1 aligns across 8 bases. The germline CDR1 and CDR2 sequences are LNHDA and SQIVND (reference sequence). The J segment lost 0 bases and the V segment lost 4 bases, leaving 4 bases of the junction unmatched. This CDR3 spans 15 amino acids. The CDR3 loop reads CASSTRQGSNYGYTF. In DNA form, the CDR3 reads TGTGCCAGTAGTACAAGACAGGGGTCTAACTATGGCTACACCTTC.

The chain carries TRBV20-1 and TRBJ2-7; 8 positions match TRBD1. The germline V gene has CDR1 DFQATT and CDR2 SNEGSKA (reference sequence). The length of the CDR3 is 15 residues. With 3 bases clipped from V and 4 bases from J, the junction kept 11 bases outside the gene matches. The CDR3 here is CSASKSGGRDYEQYF. In nucleotides, the CDR3 is TGCAGTGCTAGTAAATCAGGGGGCCGCGATTACGAGCAGTACTTC.

The chain couples TRBV5-6 to TRBJ1-1; D might be TRBD1 (6 bases). With 2 bases removed from V and 2 bases from J, the gap between germline ends came to 13 bases. This CDR3 is 15 amino acids long. Germline V CDR1 and CDR2: SGHDT, YYEEEE. The CDR3 protein is CASSFYRTANTEAFF. In DNA form, the CDR3 reads TGTGCCAGCAGCTTCTATAGGACAGCTAACACTGAAGCTTTCTTT.

V is TRBV5-3 and J is TRBJ2-2, with D uncertain. TRBV5-3 is placed among ORFs of uncertain function. The CDR3 is 15 amino acids. Trimming took 3 bases from V and 0 from J, leaving 9 bases between them. CDR3 sequence (DNA): TGTGCCAGAAGCTCTGGAGTATCGAACACCGGGGAGCTGTTTTTT. Encoded protein: CARSSGVSNTGELFF.

V usage is TRBV18 and J usage is TRBJ1-6, with a possible D match to TRBD1 (5 bases). The V end was cut by 2 bases, the J end by 7 bases, with 12 bases between. Germline loops: CDR1 KGHSH, CDR2 LQKENI. The CDR3 totals 15 residues. CDR3 DNA: TGTGCCAGCTCACCATTGGGGGGTTACAATTCACCCCTCCACTTT. Protein: CASSPLGGYNSPLHF.

This clone turned up a few times. The chain combines TRBV3-1 (or the pseudogene TRBV3-2) with TRBJ1-5; unclear D gene. The CDR3 consists of 16 residues. Germline CDR1 LGHDT, CDR2 YNNKEL (reference sequence). Trimming stripped 0 bases from V and 6 bases from J, with 15 bases between. CDR3 sequence (DNA): TGTGCCAGCAGCCAAGACGGGAGGGATCGGGGTCAGCCCCAGCATTTT. Protein: CASSQDGRDRGQPQHF.

V is TRBV6-6 and J is TRBJ1-6, with TRBD1 matching over 8 bases. The V gene's germline CDR1 is MNHNY and CDR2 SVGAGI (reference sequence). Unmatched junction bases numbered 15, after V lost 7 bases and J lost 10 bases. There are 16 residues in the CDR3. As DNA, the CDR3 is TGTGCCAGCACAAAAGGAACAGGGGGTTTGGGGTCACCCCTCCACTTT. This encodes CASTKGTGGLGSPLHF.

J is TRBJ1-3 and V is TRBV28, with D unresolved. Germline V gene data show CDR1 as MDHEN and CDR2 as SYDVKM. This CDR3 spans 15 amino acids. Deletions cut 6 bases from V and 0 bases from J, with 12 bases between. This chain's CDR3 is CASSPPLSSGNTIYF. CDR3 nucleotides: TGTGCCAGCAGCCCGCCGCTGAGCTCTGGAAACACCATATATTTT.

The chain combines TRBV6-2 or TRBV6-3 with TRBJ1-2; unclear D gene. Germline V gives CDR1 MNHEY, CDR2 SVGEGT. CDR3 size: 12 residues. Trimming took 6 bases from V and 8 from J, leaving 13 bases between them. In DNA, the CDR3 is TGTGCCAGCAGCCCTTTAGAGGTCGGCTACACCTTC. Encoded protein: CASSPLEVGYTF.